This T cell receptor beta chain was identified in a study of cytomegalovirus exposure and HLA in healthy donors. Germline lookup yields CDR1 LNHNV and CDR2 YYDKDF (reference sequence). The germline V and J ends were trimmed by 3 bases and 10 bases, with 23 bases remaining between them. The CDR3 has 16 amino acids. The PCR made use of 60 Vbeta and 13 Jbeta primers. Using immunoSEQ multiplex PCR, the repertoire was profiled, and TCRdb retains in-frame clones only, with some absent. The sample lists 100,000 to 130,000 clones; roughly 72% were seen once. The chain has TRBV15 and TRBJ2-3, with D possibly matching TRBD2 (5 bases). This TCR was sampled from a man aged 25 to 40 in good health and CMV-seronegative. The sequenced material came from PBMCs. The CDR3 DNA follows: TGTGCCACCAGCAGGGGATTTACTAGATCTCTTGCATCGCAGTATTTT. It encodes CATSRGFTRSLASQYF.